This TCR beta chain was sequenced in a study of blood T cells in healthy people across ages. The second PCR ran about 6 to 12 cycles with a sample-barcoded 5' primer and J-beta primers. TCRdb processed the 5' RACE reads anew with MiXCR; each CDR3 protein has one entry. The table lists roughly 700,000 distinct CDR3 sequences, around 25% of them singletons. The table lists this clonotype with a few counts. V was cut by 1 base and J by 2 bases, with 8 bases left in between. The CDR3 sequence is 14 residues long. Germline CDR1 LNHNV, CDR2 YYDKDF (reference sequence). This same sample was also part of a study on T cells of mothers and their children. That paper notes: Sample barcodes and 2-4 random nucleotides came from the second PCR's M1S primer.

Sequencing input: blood. The rearrangement uses TRBV15 and TRBJ2-5; D call uncertain. The clonotype was recovered from a boy aged 10-17 years in good health. CDR3 nucleotide sequence: TGTGCCACCAGCAGAGTTGGCAGGCAAGAGACCCAGTACTTC. Amino acids: CATSRVGRQETQYF.